One and the same sample provided the 2 T cell receptor beta chains below, sequenced in a study of OX40 agonist ivuxolimab in advanced cancers. Sequencing used immunoSEQ multiplex PCR; TCRdb keeps in-frame clones, though not all of them. The sample consists of over 65,000 clones, approximately 95% of them appearing once. The material was CD4+ or CD8+ T cells sorted from blood, obtained in a trial of the OX40 agonist ivuxolimab. Source of these receptors: an adult with an advanced solid tumor such as melanoma, head and neck, liver or kidney cancer.

The chain carries TRBV28 and TRBJ2-7; perhaps TRBD1 as D (5 bases). The germline V and J ends were trimmed by 6 bases and 4 bases, with 10 bases remaining between them. This CDR3 region has 12 residues. Germline V gene lookup returns CDR1 MDHEN and CDR2 SYDVKM. Written as DNA, the CDR3 is TGTGCCAGCAGGGTCAGGGATTACGAGCAGTACTTC. This encodes CASRVRDYEQYF.

This chain's CDR3 is CASSFNFSRGNEQFF. The CDR3 DNA sequence: TGTGCCAGCAGTTTTAATTTCAGCAGGGGGAATGAGCAGTTCTTC. V usage is TRBV28 and J usage is TRBJ2-1; 7 nucleotides match TRBD1. The junction had 9 bases not matched to a gene; V was cut back by 3 bases and J by 7 bases. The CDR3 has 15 residues. Germline values: CDR1 MDHEN, CDR2 SYDVKM.